This record covers a single T cell receptor beta chain. The specificity of this receptor is unknown. Nothing much larger sits one base from this clone, and base qualities are not available. The data originate from a study of blood T cells in healthy people across ages (dated by TCRdb to the mid-2010s). Describing the broader study: Template switching captured roughly one uniquely barcoded TCR beta cDNA molecule per two T cells in model experiments. Using deep sequencing normalized with unique cDNA molecular identifiers, the study measured how TCR beta repertoire diversity changes with age. Donors were grouped into four age groups: young (average 16 years), middle-aged (39), aged (roughly 67) and long-lived (just over 80). For two donors (one aged 18 to 30 and one aged 80 or older), the study analyzed two additional independent replicas of 1 million unique cDNA reads from the same blood draw. To avoid experimental bias, donors of different ages were distributed randomly across sequencing lanes.

Systemically healthy Caucasian individuals from Russia, approximately 39 in total and aged roughly 6 to 100 years, were included as donors. Each donor gave 8 to 10 milliliters of peripheral blood, collected into EDTA-treated Vacutainer tubes. Ficoll-Paque density-gradient centrifugation was used to isolate PBMCs, with at least 6.5 million per sample. Total RNA was extracted from PBMCs with Trizol reagent, with at least 5 micrograms obtained per sample. The percentages of naive CD45RAhigh/CD27high T cells were determined by flow cytometry on a PBMC aliquot from every donor. V ends up 4 bases short and J 5 bases short, with an unmatched junction base count of 9. The CDR3, from cysteine to phenylalanine, totals 16 residues. Only the CDR3 region is kept as DNA, spanning 48 bases read in frame from base 1. Taken from the germline V gene, the CDR1 and CDR2 loops are SQVTM and ANQGSEA. The protocol used for the library was 5' RACE. Sequencing used an Illumina HiSeq 2500. A second PCR of about 6 to 12 cycles was run with a J-beta primer mix and a sample-barcoded 5' primer. A template-switch 5' adaptor carrying 12 random nucleotides introduced a unique molecular identifier onto each TCR beta cDNA molecule. Each sample yielded at least 2.5 million CDR3-containing paired-end reads. All of the RNA was converted into first-strand cDNA using the Mint cDNA synthesis kit, with a TRBC-specific oligonucleotide serving as the primer. Following uracil-DNA glycosylase treatment, all cDNA underwent a first 18-cycle PCR with the universal primers M1SS and BC2_uni_R. Turning to the authors' computational methods: For normalization, 1 million high-quality reads were randomly selected from each sample, with every read carrying a distinct molecular identifier. Instead of being binned into consensus sequences, reads with shared molecular identifiers were discarded. MiTCR, set to a Q25 quality threshold and the strictest error-elimination algorithm, was used for CDR3 identification, clonotype clustering and error correction. A nonparametric unseen species model with Euler transformation was used to estimate lower-bound total TCR beta diversity. TCRdb trimmed public reads at Q25 via fastp, called clones via MiXCR and kept in-frame beta chains. Rows merge per CDR3 protein into single entries with the most common DNA and genes. The V and J calls shown here were made by TCRdb, not taken from the authors' results. Counted in this sample were 550,000 to 750,000 distinct CDR3 sequences; around 20% of them appeared once. The top ten clonotypes cover under 4% of the sample.

The investigation overall reported the following: Since profiling was done on bulk unsorted PBMCs, naive and antigen-experienced compartments could not be conclusively compared. Estimates of total diversity from one million sequenced T cells were regarded as lower bounds and underestimates. Observed TCR beta diversity correlated strongly with the percentage of naive T cells measured by flow cytometry. Because the CMV infection status of the donors was unknown, age-related changes in expanded clonotypes may potentially have been confounded. Observed TCR beta diversity per million T cells fell roughly linearly with age, and a significant reduction was already apparent by age roughly 41. The long-lived group showed more naive CD4+ T cells, fewer expanded clones and increased TCR diversity than the aged group, suggesting age selection.

The sequenced sample was blood. This TCR was sampled from a man in his sixties or seventies in good health. The rearrangement joined TRBV29-1 to TRBJ2-5, and 14 bases in between align with TRBD2. This receptor has the CDR3 CSVAGGLAGARETQYF. The nucleotide sequence is given as TGCAGCGTTGCTGGGGGACTAGCGGGAGCTCGGGAGACCCAGTACTTC.